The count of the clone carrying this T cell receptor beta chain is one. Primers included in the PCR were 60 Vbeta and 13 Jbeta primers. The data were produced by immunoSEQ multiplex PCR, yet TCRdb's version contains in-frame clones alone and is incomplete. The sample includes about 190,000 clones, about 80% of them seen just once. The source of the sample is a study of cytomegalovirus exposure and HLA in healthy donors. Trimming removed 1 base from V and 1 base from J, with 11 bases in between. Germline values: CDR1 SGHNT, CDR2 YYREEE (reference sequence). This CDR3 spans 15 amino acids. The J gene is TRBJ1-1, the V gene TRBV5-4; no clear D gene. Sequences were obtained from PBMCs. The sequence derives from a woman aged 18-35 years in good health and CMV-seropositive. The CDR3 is CASSLLDGGNTEAFF. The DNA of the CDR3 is TGTGCCAGCAGCTTGCTGGATGGAGGGAACACTGAAGCTTTCTTT.